This is a list of T cell receptor beta chains from one sample in a study of T-cell memory formation after mild COVID-19. One entry per CDR3 protein results from TCRdb running MiXCR on the 5' RACE reads. This table holds roughly 450,000 distinct CDR3 sequences, about 20% found once. What was sequenced was PBMCs or a T cell subset sorted from them (not recorded which). The receptors stem from a man between 18 and 29 years old who had mild COVID-19 (a few samples of this study predate the infection). Cell type and time point are not known. CDR3s include the opening cysteine and the closing phenylalanine or tryptophan. Each record gives: CDR3 length, clone size, J gene, V gene, D gene, CDR3 DNA, CDR3 protein. The D gene is left open where the match is weak. Clone sizes are given selectively: once, few, many, or a class where the clone is expanded.

>12|few|TRBJ2-1|TRBV29-1|TRBD1
TGCAGCGTCGGCGGACAGGGGAATGAGCAGTTCTTC
CSVGGQGNEQFF
>15|.|TRBJ1-2|TRBV4-3|.
TGCGCCAGCAGCCAACCCCACGGGGGAGGCTATGGCTACACCTTC
CASSQPHGGGYGYTF
>13|few|TRBJ1-1|TRBV4-1|.
TGCGCCAGCAGCCAAGATCCGGGGGTTGAAGCTTTCTTT
CASSQDPGVEAFF
>13|.|TRBJ1-4|TRBV20-1|.
TGCAGTGCTAGGGTGGGCGTCGGGGAAAAACTGTTTTTT
CSARVGVGEKLFF
>15|.|TRBJ2-1|TRBV30|TRBD2
TGTGCCTGGGACGGGACTAGCGGGGCCTACAATGAGCAGTTCTTC
CAWDGTSGAYNEQFF
>13|few|TRBJ2-5|TRBV20-1|TRBD2
TGCAGTGCCCTGACTAGCGGCCAAGAGACCCAGTACTTC
CSALTSGQETQYF
>14|.|TRBJ2-7|TRBV3-1|.
TGTGCCAGCAGCCAAGCGGCAGGGAAAAACGAGCAGTACTTC
CASSQAAGKNEQYF
>19|.|TRBJ2-2|TRBV5-1|TRBD1
TGCGCCAGCAGCTCCAGGACAGGGATTGGTTTCGCGAACACCGGGGAGCTGTTTTTT
CASSSRTGIGFANTGELFF
>18|few|TRBJ2-6|TRBV3-1|.
TGTGCCAGCAGCCGCCAACCCGGCCGCGCCGCTGGGGCCAACGTCCTGACTTTC
CASSRQPGRAAGANVLTF
>15|few|TRBJ1-1|TRBV6-2/TRBV6-3|.
TGTGCCAGCAGTCCACCCGGGCCGGGAAACACTGAAGCTTTCTTT
CASSPPGPGNTEAFF
>14|.|TRBJ2-2|TRBV19|TRBD1
TGTGCCACTATGGACAGGGGAAACACCGGGGAGCTGTTTTTT
CATMDRGNTGELFF
>11|few|TRBJ1-2|TRBV20-1|.
TGCAGTGCTCGAGAGGGGCAAGGCTACACCTTC
CSAREGQGYTF
>15|few|TRBJ1-2|TRBV7-2|TRBD1
TGTGCCAGCACTTGGGGGGACAGGCCTAACTATGGCTACACCTTC
CASTWGDRPNYGYTF
>15|.|TRBJ2-4|TRBV30|.
TGTGCCTGGAGGACCTCCTGGGCCGCGGCAGGCATTCAGTACTTC
CAWRTSWAAAGIQYF
>17|.|TRBJ1-4|TRBV28|TRBD1
TGTGCCAGCAGTCCCCCCTTCGGACAGGACTTTAATGAAAAACTGTTTTTT
CASSPPFGQDFNEKLFF
>13|many|TRBJ2-5|TRBV5-6|.
TGTGCCAGCAGCTCGGACTGGCAAGAGACCCAGTACTTC
CASSSDWQETQYF
>16|.|TRBJ2-2|TRBV11-2|TRBD1
TGTGCCAGCAGGCTCCCTCGGACAGGGCTCTCCGGGGAGCTGTTTTTT
CASRLPRTGLSGELFF
>13|.|TRBJ1-2|TRBV28|.
TGTGCCAGCAGTTTCGAGGGGAACTATGGCTACACCTTC
CASSFEGNYGYTF
>16|few|TRBJ1-1|TRBV5-1|.
TGCGCCAGCAGATACCTAGGACAGACTGTGAACACTGAAGCTTTCTTT
CASRYLGQTVNTEAFF
>12|many|TRBJ1-5|TRBV10-2|.
TGCGCCAGCAGTGAGGACTATCAGCCCCAGCATTTT
CASSEDYQPQHF
>12|few|TRBJ1-1|TRBV30|.
TGTGCCTGGAGTGACCAGTTACTCCAAGCTTTCTTT
CAWSDQLLQAFF
>16|.|TRBJ2-1|TRBV20-1|.
TGCAGTGCTAGAGATCTTGCGGGGCTCTCCTACAATGAGCAGTTCTTC
CSARDLAGLSYNEQFF
>16|few|TRBJ2-1|TRBV10-3|.
TGTGCCATCAGTGAGGGGGGCTCCCCCCCTCCTGATGAGCAGTTCTTC
CAISEGGSPPPDEQFF